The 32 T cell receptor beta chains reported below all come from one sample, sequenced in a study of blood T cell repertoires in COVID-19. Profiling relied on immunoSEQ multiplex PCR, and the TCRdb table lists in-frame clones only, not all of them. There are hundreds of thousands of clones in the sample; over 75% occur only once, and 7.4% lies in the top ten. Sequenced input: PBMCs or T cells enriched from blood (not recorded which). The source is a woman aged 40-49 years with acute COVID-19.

CDR3 in amino acids: CASSQVLDRLSANYGYTF. The CDR3 nucleotides are TGTGCCAGCAGCCAAGTTCTGGACAGGCTCTCAGCTAACTATGGCTACACCTTC. The genes are TRBV3-1 (or the pseudogene TRBV3-2) and TRBJ1-2; 7 bases agree with TRBD1. Germline V gene data show CDR1 as LGHDT and CDR2 as YNNKEL (reference sequence). Trimming cost V 1 base and J 0 bases; bases outside gene matches: 11. The CDR3 sequence is 18 residues long.

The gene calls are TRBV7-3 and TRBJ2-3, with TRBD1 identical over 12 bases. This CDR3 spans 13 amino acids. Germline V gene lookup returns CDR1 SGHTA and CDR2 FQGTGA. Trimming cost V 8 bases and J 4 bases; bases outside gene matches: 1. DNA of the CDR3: TGTGCCAGCGGGACAGGGGGCGCAGATACGCAGTATTTT. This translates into CASGTGGADTQYF.

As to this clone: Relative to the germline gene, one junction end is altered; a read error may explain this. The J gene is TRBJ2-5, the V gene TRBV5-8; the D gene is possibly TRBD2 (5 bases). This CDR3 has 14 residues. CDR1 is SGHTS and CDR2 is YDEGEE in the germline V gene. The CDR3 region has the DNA TGTGCCAGCACCTTGCCCGGGGACCAAGAGACCCAGTACTTC. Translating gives CASTLPGDQETQYF.

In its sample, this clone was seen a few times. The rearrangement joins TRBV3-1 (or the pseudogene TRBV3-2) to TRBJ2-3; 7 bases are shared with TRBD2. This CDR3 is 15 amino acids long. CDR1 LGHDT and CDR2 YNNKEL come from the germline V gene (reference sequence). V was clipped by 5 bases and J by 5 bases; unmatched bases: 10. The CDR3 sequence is CASSSPTGGLDTQYF. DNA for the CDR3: TGTGCCAGCAGCTCGCCAACGGGGGGATTAGATACGCAGTATTTT.

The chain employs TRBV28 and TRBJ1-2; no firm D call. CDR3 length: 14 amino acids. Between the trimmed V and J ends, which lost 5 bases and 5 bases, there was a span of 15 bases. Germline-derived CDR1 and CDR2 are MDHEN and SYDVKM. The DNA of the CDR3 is TGTGCCAGCAGTCCGAGCCAGGTCAAATATGGCTACACCTTC. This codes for CASSPSQVKYGYTF.

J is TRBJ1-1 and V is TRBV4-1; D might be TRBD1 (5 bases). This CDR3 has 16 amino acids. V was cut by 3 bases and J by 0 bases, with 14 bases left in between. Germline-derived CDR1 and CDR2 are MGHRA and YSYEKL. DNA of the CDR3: TGCGCCAGCAGCCAGGCGAAGGGCAGGGTGAACACTGAAGCTTTCTTT. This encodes CASSQAKGRVNTEAFF.

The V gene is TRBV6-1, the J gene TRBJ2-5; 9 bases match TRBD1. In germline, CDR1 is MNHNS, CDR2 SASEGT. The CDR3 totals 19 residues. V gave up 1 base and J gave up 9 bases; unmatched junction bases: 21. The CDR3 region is CASSEGTGDFVHISWAQYF. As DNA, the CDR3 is TGTGCCAGCAGTGAAGGGACAGGGGATTTCGTCCACATCTCCTGGGCCCAGTACTTC.

The CDR3 bases are TGTGCCAGCAGTTCGTTGACCGGGACAGACACCACTGAAGCTTTCTTT. Amino acid sequence: CASSSLTGTDTTEAFF. The chain recombines TRBV28 with TRBJ1-1, with 7 bases that match TRBD1. This CDR3 comprises 16 residues. The V gene's germline CDR1 is MDHEN and CDR2 SYDVKM. V lost 4 bases and J lost 4; bases outside the gene matches: 12.

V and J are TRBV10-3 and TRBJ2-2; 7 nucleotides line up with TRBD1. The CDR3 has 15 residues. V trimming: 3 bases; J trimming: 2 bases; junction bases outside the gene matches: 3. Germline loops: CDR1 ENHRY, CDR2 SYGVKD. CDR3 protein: CAISEGQVNTGELFF. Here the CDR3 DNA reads TGTGCCATCAGTGAAGGACAGGTTAACACCGGGGAGCTGTTTTTT.

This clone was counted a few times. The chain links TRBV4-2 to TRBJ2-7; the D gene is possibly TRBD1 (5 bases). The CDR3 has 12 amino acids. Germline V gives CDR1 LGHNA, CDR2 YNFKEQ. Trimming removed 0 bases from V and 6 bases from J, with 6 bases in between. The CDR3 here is CASSQDRVEQYF. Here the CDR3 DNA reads TGTGCCAGCAGCCAAGACAGGGTCGAGCAGTACTTC.

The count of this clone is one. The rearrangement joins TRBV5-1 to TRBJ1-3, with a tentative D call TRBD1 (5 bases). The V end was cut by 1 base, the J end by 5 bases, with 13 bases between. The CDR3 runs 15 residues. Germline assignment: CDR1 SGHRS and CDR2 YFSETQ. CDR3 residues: CASSLPSQGRNTIYF. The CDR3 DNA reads TGCGCCAGCAGCTTGCCGTCCCAGGGTAGAAACACCATATATTTT.

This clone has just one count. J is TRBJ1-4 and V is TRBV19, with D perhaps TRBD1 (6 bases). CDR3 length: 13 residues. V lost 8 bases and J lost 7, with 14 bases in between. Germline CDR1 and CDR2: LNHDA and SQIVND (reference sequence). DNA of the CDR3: TGTGCCAGTTCGGACAGACGGGGTGAAAAACTGTTTTTT. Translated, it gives CASSDRRGEKLFF.

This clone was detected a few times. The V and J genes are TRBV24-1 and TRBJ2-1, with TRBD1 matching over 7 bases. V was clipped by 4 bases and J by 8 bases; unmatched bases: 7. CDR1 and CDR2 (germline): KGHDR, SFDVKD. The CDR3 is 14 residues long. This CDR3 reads CATSEPDRAHEQFF. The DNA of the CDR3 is TGTGCCACCAGTGAACCCGACAGGGCCCATGAGCAGTTCTTC.

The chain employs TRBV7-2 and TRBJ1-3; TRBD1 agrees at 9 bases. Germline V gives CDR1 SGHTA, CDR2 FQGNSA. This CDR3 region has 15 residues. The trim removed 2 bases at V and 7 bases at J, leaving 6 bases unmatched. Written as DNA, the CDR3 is TGTGCCAGCAGCTTATCGGGGACAGGGCCCAACACCATATATTTT. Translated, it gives CASSLSGTGPNTIYF.

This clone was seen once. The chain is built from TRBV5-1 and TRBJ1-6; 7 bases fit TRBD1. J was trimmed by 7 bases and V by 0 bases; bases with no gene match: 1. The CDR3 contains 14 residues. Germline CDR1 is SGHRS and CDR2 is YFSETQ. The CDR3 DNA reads TGCGCCAGCAGCTTGGGGGACAGAAATTCACCCCTCCACTTT. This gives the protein CASSLGDRNSPLHF.

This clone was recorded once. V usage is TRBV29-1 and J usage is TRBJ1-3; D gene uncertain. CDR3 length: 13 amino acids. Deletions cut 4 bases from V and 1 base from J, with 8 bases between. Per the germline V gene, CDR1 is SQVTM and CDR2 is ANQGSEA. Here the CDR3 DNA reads TGCAGCGTTGGCGGCAGTTCTGGAAACACCATATATTTT. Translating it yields CSVGGSSGNTIYF.

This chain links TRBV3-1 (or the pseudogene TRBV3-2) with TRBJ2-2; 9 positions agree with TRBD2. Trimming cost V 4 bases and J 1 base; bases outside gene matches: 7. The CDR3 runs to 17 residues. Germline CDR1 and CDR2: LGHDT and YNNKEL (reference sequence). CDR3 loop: CASSRKGLAQNTGELFF. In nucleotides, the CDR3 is TGTGCCAGCAGCCGCAAAGGACTAGCGCAGAACACCGGGGAGCTGTTTTTT.

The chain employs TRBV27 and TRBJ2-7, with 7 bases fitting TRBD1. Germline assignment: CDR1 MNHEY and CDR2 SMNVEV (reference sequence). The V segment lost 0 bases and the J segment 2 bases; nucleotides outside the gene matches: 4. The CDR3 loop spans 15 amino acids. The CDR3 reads CASSLSGTATYEQYF. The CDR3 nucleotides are TGTGCCAGCAGTTTATCCGGGACAGCTACCTACGAGCAGTACTTC.

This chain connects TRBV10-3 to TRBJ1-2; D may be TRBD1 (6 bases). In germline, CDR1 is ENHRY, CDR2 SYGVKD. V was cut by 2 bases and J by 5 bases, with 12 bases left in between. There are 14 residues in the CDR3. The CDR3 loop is CAISERTGFYGYTF. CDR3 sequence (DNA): TGTGCCATCAGTGAGAGAACAGGGTTTTATGGCTACACCTTC.

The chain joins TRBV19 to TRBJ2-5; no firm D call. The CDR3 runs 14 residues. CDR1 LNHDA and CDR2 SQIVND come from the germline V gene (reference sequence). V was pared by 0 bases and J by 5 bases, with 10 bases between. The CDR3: CASSIDVSEETQYF. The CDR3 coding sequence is TGTGCCAGTAGTATAGATGTCTCCGAGGAGACCCAGTACTTC.

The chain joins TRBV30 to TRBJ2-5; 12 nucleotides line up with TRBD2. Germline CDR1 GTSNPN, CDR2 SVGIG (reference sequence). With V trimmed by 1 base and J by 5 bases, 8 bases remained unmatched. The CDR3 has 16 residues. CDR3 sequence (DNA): TGTGCCTGGAGTGCGCCTAGCGGGAGGGAGGGTGAGACCCAGTACTTC. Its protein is CAWSAPSGREGETQYF. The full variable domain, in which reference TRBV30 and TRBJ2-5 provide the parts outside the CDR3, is SQTIHQWPATLVQPVGSPLSLECTVEGTSNPNLYWYRQAAGRGLQLLFYSVGIGQISSEVPQNLSASRPQDRQFILSSKKLLLSDSGFYLCAWSAPSGREGETQYFGPGTRLLVL.

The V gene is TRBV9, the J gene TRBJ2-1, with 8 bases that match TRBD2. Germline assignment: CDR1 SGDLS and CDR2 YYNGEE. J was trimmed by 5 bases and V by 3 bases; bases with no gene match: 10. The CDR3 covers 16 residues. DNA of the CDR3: TGTGCCAGCAGCGCCCGGAGTAGCGGGGCCAACAATGAGCAGTTCTTC. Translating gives CASSARSSGANNEQFF.

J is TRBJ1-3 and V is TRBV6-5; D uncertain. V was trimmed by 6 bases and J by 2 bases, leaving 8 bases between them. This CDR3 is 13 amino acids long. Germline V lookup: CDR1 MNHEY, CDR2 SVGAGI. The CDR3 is CASRLNTGNTIYF. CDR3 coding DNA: TGTGCCAGCAGATTAAACACTGGAAACACCATATATTTT.

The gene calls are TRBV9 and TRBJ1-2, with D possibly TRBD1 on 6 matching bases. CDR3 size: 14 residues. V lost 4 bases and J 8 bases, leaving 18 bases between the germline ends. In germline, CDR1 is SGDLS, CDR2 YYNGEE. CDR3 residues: CASSRLLDSWGYTF. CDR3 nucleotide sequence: TGTGCCAGCAGCCGATTATTGGACAGCTGGGGCTACACCTTC.

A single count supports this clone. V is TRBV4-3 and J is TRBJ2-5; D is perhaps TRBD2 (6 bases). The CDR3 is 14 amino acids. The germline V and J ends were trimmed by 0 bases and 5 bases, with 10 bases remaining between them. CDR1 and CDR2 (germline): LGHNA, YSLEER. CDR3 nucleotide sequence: TGCGCCAGCAGCCAAGAACGGGGACTGGAGACCCAGTACTTC. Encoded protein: CASSQERGLETQYF.

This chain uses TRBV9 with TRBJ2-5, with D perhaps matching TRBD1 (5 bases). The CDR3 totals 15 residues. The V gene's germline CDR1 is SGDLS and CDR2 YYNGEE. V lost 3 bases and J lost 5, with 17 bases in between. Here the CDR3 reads CASSAGHSRTETQYF. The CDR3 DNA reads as TGTGCCAGCAGCGCCGGACACTCCAGGACGGAGACCCAGTACTTC.

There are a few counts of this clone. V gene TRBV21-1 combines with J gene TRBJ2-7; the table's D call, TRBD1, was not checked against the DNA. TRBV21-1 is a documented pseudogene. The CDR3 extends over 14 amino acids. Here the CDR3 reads CASSKNGTAYEQYF. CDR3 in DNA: TGTGCCAGCAGCAAAAATGGAACAGCCTACGAGCAGTACTTC.

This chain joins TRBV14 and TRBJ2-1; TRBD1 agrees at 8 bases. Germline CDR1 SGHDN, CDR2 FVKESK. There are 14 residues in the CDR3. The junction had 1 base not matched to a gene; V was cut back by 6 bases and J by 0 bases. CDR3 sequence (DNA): TGTGCCAGCAGGGACAGGGACTCCTACAATGAGCAGTTCTTC. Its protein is CASRDRDSYNEQFF.

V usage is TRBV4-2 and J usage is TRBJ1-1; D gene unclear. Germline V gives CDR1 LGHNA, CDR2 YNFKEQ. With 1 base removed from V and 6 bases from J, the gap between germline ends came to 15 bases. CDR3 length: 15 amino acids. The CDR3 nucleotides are TGTGCCAGCAGCCAAGGGGGAGTTCGGAGCCCTGAAGCTTTCTTT. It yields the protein CASSQGGVRSPEAFF.

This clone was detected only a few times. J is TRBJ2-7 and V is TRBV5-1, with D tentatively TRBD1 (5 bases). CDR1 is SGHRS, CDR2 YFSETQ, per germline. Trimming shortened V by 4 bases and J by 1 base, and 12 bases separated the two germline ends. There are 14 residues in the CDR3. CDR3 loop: CASSHDSVSYEQYF. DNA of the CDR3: TGCGCCAGCAGCCACGACAGTGTTTCCTACGAGCAGTACTTC. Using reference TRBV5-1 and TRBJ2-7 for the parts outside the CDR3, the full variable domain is KAGVTQTPRYLIKTRGQQVTLSCSPISGHRSVSWYQQTPGQGLQFLFEYFSETQRNKGNFPGRFSGRQFSNSRSEMNVSTLELGDSALYLCASSHDSVSYEQYFGPGTRLTVT.

CDR3 DNA: TGTGCCAGTAGTTACACTAGCGGGCCAAACTACGAGCAGTACTTC. Protein sequence: CASSYTSGPNYEQYF. The rearrangement uses TRBV19 and TRBJ2-7; TRBD2 matches 9 bases. This CDR3 is 15 amino acids long. Trimming removed 5 bases from V and 3 bases from J; junction bases left unmatched: 8. CDR1 is LNHDA and CDR2 is SQIVND in the germline V gene (reference sequence).

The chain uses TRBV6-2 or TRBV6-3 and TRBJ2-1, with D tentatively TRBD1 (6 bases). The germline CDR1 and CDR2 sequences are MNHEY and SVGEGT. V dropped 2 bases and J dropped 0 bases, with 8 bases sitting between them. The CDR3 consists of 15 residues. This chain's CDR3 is CASSYTGYSYNEQFF. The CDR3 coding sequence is TGTGCCAGCAGTTACACAGGGTACTCCTACAATGAGCAGTTCTTC.